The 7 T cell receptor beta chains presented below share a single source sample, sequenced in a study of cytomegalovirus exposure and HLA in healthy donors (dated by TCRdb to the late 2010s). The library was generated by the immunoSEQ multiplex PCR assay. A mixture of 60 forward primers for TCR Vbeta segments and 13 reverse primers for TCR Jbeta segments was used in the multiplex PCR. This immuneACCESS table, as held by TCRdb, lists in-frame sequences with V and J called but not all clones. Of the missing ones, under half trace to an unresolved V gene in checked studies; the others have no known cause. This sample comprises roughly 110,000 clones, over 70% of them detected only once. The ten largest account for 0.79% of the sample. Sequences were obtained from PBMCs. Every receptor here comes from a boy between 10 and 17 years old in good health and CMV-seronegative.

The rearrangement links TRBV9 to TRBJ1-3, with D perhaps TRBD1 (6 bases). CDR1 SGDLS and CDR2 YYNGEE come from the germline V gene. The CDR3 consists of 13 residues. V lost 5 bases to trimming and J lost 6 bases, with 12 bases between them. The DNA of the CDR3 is TGTGCCAGCAGTGGGGACACTTTAAACACCATATATTTT. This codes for CASSGDTLNTIYF.

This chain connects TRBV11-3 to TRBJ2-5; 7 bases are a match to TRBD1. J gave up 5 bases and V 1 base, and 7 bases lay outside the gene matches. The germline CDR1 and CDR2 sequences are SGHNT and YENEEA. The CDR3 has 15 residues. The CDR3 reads CASSLGQGTSETQYF. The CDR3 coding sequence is TGTGCCAGCAGCTTAGGACAGGGTACCTCGGAGACCCAGTACTTC. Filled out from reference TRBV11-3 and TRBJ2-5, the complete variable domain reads EAGVVQSPRYKIIEKKQPVAFWCNPISGHNTLYWYLQNLGQGPELLIRYENEEAVDDSQLPKDRFSAERLKGVDSTLKIQPAELGDSAVYLCASSLGQGTSETQYFGPGTRLLVL.

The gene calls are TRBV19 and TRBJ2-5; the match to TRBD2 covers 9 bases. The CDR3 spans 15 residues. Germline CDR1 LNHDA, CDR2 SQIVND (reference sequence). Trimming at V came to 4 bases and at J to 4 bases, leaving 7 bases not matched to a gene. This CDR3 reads CASSTPWRGGETQYF. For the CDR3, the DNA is TGTGCCAGTAGTACCCCCTGGCGGGGGGGAGAGACCCAGTACTTC.

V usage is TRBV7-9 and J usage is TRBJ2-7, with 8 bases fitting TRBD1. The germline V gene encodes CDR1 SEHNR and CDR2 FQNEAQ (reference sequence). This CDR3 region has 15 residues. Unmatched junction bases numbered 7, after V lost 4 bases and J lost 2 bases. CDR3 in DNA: TGTGCCAGCAGCTCCCCCAGGGGGCAGACCTACGAGCAGTACTTC. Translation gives CASSSPRGQTYEQYF.

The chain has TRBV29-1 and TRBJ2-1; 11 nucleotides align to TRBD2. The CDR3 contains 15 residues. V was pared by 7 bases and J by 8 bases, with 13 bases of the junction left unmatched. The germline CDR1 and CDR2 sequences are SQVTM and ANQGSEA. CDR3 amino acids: CSAARGSGRADEQFF. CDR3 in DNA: TGCAGCGCTGCCCGGGGTAGCGGGAGGGCCGATGAGCAGTTCTTC.

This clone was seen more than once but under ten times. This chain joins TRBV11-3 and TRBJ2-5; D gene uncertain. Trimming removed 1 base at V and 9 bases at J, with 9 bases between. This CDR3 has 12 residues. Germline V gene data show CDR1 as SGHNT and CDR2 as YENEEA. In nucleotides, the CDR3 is TGTGCCAGCAGCTTAGGGTCATTAGCCCAGTACTTC. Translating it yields CASSLGSLAQYF.

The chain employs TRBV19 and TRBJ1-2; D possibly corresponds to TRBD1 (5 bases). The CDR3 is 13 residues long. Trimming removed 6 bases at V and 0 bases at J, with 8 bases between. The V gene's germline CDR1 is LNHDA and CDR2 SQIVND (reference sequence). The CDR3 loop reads CASRQTANYGYTF. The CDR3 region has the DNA TGTGCCAGTAGACAGACAGCTAACTATGGCTACACCTTC.